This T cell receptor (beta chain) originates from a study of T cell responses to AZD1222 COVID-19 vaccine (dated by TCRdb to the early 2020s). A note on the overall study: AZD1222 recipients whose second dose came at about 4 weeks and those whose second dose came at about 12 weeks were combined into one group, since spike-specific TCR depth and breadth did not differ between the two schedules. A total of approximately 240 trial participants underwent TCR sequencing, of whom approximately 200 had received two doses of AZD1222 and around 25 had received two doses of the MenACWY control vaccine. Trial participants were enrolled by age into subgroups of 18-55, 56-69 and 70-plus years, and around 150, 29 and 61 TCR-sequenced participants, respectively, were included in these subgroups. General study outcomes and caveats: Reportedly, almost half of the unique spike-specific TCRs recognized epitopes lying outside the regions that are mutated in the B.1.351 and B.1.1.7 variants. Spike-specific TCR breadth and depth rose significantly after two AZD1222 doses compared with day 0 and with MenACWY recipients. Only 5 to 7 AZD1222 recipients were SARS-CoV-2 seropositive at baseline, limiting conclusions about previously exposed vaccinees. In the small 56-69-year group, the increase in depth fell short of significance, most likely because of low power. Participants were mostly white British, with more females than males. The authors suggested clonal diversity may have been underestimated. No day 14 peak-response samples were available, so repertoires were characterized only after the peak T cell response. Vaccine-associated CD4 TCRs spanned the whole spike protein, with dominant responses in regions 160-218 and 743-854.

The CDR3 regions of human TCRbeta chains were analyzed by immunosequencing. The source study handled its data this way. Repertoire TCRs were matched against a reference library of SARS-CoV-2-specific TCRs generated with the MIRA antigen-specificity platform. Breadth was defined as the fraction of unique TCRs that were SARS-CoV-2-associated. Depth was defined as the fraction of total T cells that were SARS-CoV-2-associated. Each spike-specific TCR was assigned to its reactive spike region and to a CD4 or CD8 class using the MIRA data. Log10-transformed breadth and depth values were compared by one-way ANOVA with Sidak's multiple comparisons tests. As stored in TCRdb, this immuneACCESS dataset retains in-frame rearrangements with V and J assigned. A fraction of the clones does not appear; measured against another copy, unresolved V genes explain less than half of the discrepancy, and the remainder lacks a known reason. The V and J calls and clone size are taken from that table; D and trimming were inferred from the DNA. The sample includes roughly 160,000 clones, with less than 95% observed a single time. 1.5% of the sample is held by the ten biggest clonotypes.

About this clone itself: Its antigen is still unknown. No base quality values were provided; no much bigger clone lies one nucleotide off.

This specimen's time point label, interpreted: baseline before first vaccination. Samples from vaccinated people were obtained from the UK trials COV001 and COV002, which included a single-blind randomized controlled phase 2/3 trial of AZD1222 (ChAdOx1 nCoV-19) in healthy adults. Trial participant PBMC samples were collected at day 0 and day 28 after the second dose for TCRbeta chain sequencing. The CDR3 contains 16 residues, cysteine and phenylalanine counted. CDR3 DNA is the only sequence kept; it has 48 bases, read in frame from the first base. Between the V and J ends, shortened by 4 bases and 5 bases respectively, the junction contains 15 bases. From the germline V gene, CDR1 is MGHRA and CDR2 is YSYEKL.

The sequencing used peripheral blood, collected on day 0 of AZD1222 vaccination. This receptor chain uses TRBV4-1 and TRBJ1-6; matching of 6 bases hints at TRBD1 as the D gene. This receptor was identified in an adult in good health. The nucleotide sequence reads TGCGCCAGCAGCCCCGGAGCGGGGGCGGATAATTCACCCCTCCACTTT. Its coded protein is CASSPGAGADNSPLHF.